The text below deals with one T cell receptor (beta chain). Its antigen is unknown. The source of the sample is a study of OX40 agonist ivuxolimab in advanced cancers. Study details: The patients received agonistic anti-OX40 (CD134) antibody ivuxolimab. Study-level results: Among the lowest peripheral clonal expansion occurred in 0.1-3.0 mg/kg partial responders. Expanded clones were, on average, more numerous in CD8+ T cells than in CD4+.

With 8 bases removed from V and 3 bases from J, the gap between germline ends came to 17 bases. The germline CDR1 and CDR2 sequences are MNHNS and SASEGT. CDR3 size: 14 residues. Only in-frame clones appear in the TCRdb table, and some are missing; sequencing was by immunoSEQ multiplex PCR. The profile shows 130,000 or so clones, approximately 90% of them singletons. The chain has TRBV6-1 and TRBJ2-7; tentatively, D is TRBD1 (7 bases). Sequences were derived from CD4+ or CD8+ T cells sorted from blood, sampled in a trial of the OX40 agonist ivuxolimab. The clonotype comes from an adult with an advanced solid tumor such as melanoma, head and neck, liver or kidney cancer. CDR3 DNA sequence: TGTGCCAGCCACCACCAGGGGGGAAACTACGAGCAGTACTTC. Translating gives CASHHQGGNYEQYF.